This TCR beta chain is drawn from a study of somatic mutations in cytotoxic T cells in rheumatoid arthritis. In this sample, this clone turned up once. Sequencing used immunoSEQ multiplex PCR; TCRdb keeps in-frame clones, though not all of them. This table has about 17,000 clones, around 70% appearing once. The sequenced sample was CD8+ T cells sorted from blood. This TCR derives from a man in his 60s in good health.

CDR3 nucleotides: TGTGCCAGCAGCTTAGAGGCAGGGTGGATAGAACTGTTTTTT. This encodes CASSLEAGWIELFF. This chain links TRBV7-9 with TRBJ1-4; perhaps TRBD1 as D (5 bases). The germline V and J ends were trimmed by 1 base and 12 bases, with 15 bases remaining between them. CDR1 is SEHNR, CDR2 FQNEAQ, per germline (reference sequence). This CDR3 contains 14 residues.